This T cell receptor beta chain was recovered during a study of T cells expressing NK-cell markers. After re-calling the 5' RACE reads, TCRdb lists one entry per CDR3 protein, DNA absent. In total, the table holds about 300,000 distinct CDR3 sequences. Regarding this clonotype: Its target is not known.

Broader study findings: The study found these clonotypes also leading the CD3+CD56-NKG2C+ fraction in a few donors.

Germline V gene lookup returns CDR1 DFQATT and CDR2 SNEGSKA (reference sequence). This CDR3 is 15 amino acids long. This chain uses TRBV20-1 with TRBJ2-6; TCRdb returns TRBD2, unconfirmable since there is no DNA. The source is a woman aged 18-69 years in good health. Specimen: blood T cells: a sorted CD56 or NKG2C T cell subset, CD4+ or CD8+ T cells, or bulk PBMC T cells (not recorded which). CDR3 sequence reads: CSAPSAPSGANVLTF.